This T cell receptor (beta chain) came from a study of monozygotic twins with inflammatory bowel disease. Study observations and caveats: Since immunosuppressive treatments differed, patient repertoires may have gained added variability.

This CDR3 contains 13 residues. Germline assignment: CDR1 LNHDA and CDR2 SQIVND (reference sequence). The RNA usage for each TCR library was around 3.5 ug of total RNA. TCRdb re-called the 5' RACE reads; every CDR3 protein appears as one record, without DNA. The sample table sets out 80,000 or so distinct CDR3 sequences. Concerning this clonotype itself: Antigen specificity is unknown.

This sequence joins TRBV19 and TRBJ2-3. Sequenced material: blood. The receptor comes from a human donor with ulcerative colitis or Crohn's disease, or a healthy co-twin of an affected twin (not recorded which). CDR3 sequence reads: CASSIDNTDTQYF. The variable domain in full, with the rest retrieved from reference TRBV19 and TRBJ2-3, is DGGITQSPKYLFRKEGQNVTLSCEQNLNHDAMYWYRQDPGQGLRLIYYSQIVNDFQKGDIAEGYSVSREKKESFPLTVTSAQKNPTAFYLCASSIDNTDTQYFGPGTRLTVL.